A selection of T cell receptor beta chains follows, all from one sample in a study of blood T cell repertoires in COVID-19. This table comes from immunoSEQ multiplex PCR, and its TCRdb copy is limited to in-frame clones, with some not included. Counted here are around 71,000 clones, 70% to 85% occurring once; the ten biggest clones make up over 25%. Sequenced input: peripheral blood. All receptors come from a man between 65 and 85 years old with acute or convalescent COVID-19. Each CDR3 is given with its conserved first and last residue. The order of the fields is clone size, J gene, V gene, D gene, CDR3 DNA, CDR3 protein. D genes are given only for firm matches. Expanded clones are given a class, and other clones once, few, many or no size at all.

NA TRBJ1-2 TRBV7-2 TRBD1 TGTGCCAGCAGCTTAGGGGGACAGGGGAGATACAACTATGGCTACACCTTC CASSLGGQGRYNYGYTF
NA TRBJ2-1 TRBV28 NA TGTGCCAGCAGCTTTGGGTGGGGCGAGCAGTTCTTC CASSFGWGEQFF
NA TRBJ2-1 TRBV7-3 TRBD2 TGTGCCAGCAGCCAATCCGCTAGCGGGGCCCCTTACAATGAGCAGTTCTTC CASSQSASGAPYNEQFF
NA TRBJ1-1 TRBV15 NA TGTGCCACCAGCTTAGACACCATGAACACTGAAGCTTTCTTT CATSLDTMNTEAFF
NA TRBJ1-5 TRBV5-6 NA TGTGCCAGCAGCACCGGGAGCAATCAGCCCCAGCATTTT CASSTGSNQPQHF
NA TRBJ2-3 TRBV27 TRBD2 TGTGCCAGCAGTCGTCGACTAGCGGGGCCCACAGATACGCAGTATTTT CASSRRLAGPTDTQYF
NA TRBJ2-5 TRBV4-2 TRBD1 TGTGCCAGCAGCCAGGGACAGTGGGTTGGGGAGACCCAGTACTTC CASSQGQWVGETQYF
few TRBJ1-1 TRBV28 TRBD1 TGTGCCAGCAGGACAGGGGGCACTGAAGCTTTCTTT CASRTGGTEAFF
NA TRBJ1-1 TRBV29-1 NA TGCAGTTTCTTCGCAGATTACACTGAAGCTTTCTTT CSFFADYTEAFF
NA TRBJ2-5 TRBV7-2 TRBD2 TGTGCCAGCAGCTTTCCGATTAGCGGGAGTGGTGAGACCCAGTACTTC CASSFPISGSGETQYF
NA TRBJ1-5 TRBV6-5 NA TGTGCCAGCAGAGCGGGGGTTCAGCAGCCCCAGCATTTT CASRAGVQQPQHF
NA TRBJ2-7 TRBV12-3/TRBV12-4 TRBD1 TGTGCCAGCAGTTCCCGGACAGGGGCCGAGCAGTACTTC CASSSRTGAEQYF
once TRBJ1-4 TRBV19 NA TGTGCCAGTAGTCCCACTTTAACTAATGAAAAACTGTTTTTT CASSPTLTNEKLFF
NA TRBJ2-2 TRBV30 TRBD2 TGTGCCTGGAGTCGAGTGGGGACTACTAACACCGGGGAGCTGTTTTTT CAWSRVGTTNTGELFF
NA TRBJ2-7 TRBV9 TRBD1 TGTGCCAGCAGCGTAGGACAGGGGGGTTACGAGCAGTACTTC CASSVGQGGYEQYF
NA TRBJ1-2 TRBV10-3 TRBD1 TGTGCCAATTCGGCGACAGGGGGAAATTACTATGGCTACACCTTC CANSATGGNYYGYTF
NA TRBJ1-4 TRBV3-1/TRBV3-2 NA TGTGCCAGCACCACCCGAGGGGGGGGAAATGAAAAACTGTTTTTT CASTTRGGGNEKLFF
NA TRBJ2-1 TRBV30 TRBD1 TGTGCCTGGAGTGAAGTATGGGGACAGGGGCAGTTCTTC CAWSEVWGQGQFF
NA TRBJ2-6 TRBV27 TRBD1 TGTGCCAGCGGACAGGGGGCCTTGGCCCACTCTGGGGCCAACGTCCTGACTTTC CASGQGALAHSGANVLTF
few TRBJ2-3 TRBV9 TRBD1 TGTGCCAGCAGCGTACGGACAGGGGTGGGCGATACGCAGTATTTT CASSVRTGVGDTQYF
NA TRBJ1-1 TRBV9 NA TGTGCCAGCAGCGTGACAGGAGCCACTGAAGCTTTCTTT CASSVTGATEAFF
NA TRBJ2-3 TRBV10-3 NA TGTGCCATCAGTGAGTTTTCGGTGGGGGGACAGACAGATACGCAGTATTTT CAISEFSVGGQTDTQYF
NA TRBJ1-4 TRBV28 TRBD1 TGTGCCAGCAGTTCAACGGACAGGGCAAATGAAAAACTGTTTTTT CASSSTDRANEKLFF
few TRBJ2-7 TRBV4-2 TRBD2 TGTGCCAGCCGGTTGGGGGGAGGGCAGGATTTCGACGAGCAGTACTTC CASRLGGGQDFDEQYF
NA TRBJ2-7 TRBV9 NA TGTGCCAGCAGCGTAGATAGCAGGGGGGTGCAGTACTTC CASSVDSRGVQYF
NA TRBJ2-1 TRBV7-3 TRBD2 TGTGCCAGCAGCCATACCGGGACTAGCGGGGGGATTTCCTCCTACAATGAGCAGTTCTTC CASSHTGTSGGISSYNEQFF
NA TRBJ1-5 TRBV25-1 NA TGTGCCAGCAGTGGGGGAGAGGGTGGTGGACAGCCCCAGCATTTT CASSGGEGGGQPQHF
NA TRBJ1-5 TRBV2 NA TGTGCCAGCAAAGGAGAGAATCAGCCCCAGCATTTT CASKGENQPQHF
NA TRBJ2-1 TRBV11-3 TRBD2 TGTGCCAGCAGCCCGGGACTAGCGGGAGAGGGCGATGAGCAGTTCTTC CASSPGLAGEGDEQFF
NA TRBJ2-1 TRBV19 TRBD2 TGTGCCAGTAGGGGACTAGCGGAGAGCTCCTACAATGAGCAGTTCTTC CASRGLAESSYNEQFF
NA TRBJ2-1 TRBV4-2 TRBD2 TGTGCCAGCAGCCAAGAGGGTAGCGGGCAGTACAATGAGCAGTTCTTC CASSQEGSGQYNEQFF
NA TRBJ2-1 TRBV21-1 NA TGTGCCAGCAGCAAAGGGGACAGGGAACCTGAGCAGTTCTTC CASSKGDREPEQFF
once TRBJ1-5 TRBV6-5 NA TGTGCCAGCAGTTACTCGGGCATTAATCAGCCCCAGCATTTT CASSYSGINQPQHF
NA TRBJ2-1 TRBV9 TRBD1 TGTGCCAGCAGCGTACAAGGGGGCGCGAACAATGAGCAGTTCTTC CASSVQGGANNEQFF
NA TRBJ1-6 TRBV27 NA TGTGCCAGCAGTTTATCCCCGGGGGGGGGTTTGTCACCCCTCCACTTT CASSLSPGGGLSPLHF
NA TRBJ2-3 TRBV6-1 TRBD2 TGTGCCAGCAGTGAACTAGCGGGAGGGCCGGGGCAGTATTTT CASSELAGGPGQYF
NA TRBJ2-3 TRBV15 TRBD2 TGTGCCACCAGCAGAGGGACTAGCGGGGACACAGATACGCAGTATTTT CATSRGTSGDTDTQYF
NA TRBJ2-2 TRBV6-5 NA TGTGCCAGCACATGGAGTGGTTCCGGGGAGCTGTTTTTT CASTWSGSGELFF
NA TRBJ2-7 TRBV5-6 TRBD2 TGTGCCAGCACCCCGGGACTAGCGTTCTCCTACGAGCAGTACTTC CASTPGLAFSYEQYF
NA TRBJ1-2 TRBV7-9 TRBD1 TGTGCCAGCAGCCCTGGGGACAGAAACTATGGCTACACCTTC CASSPGDRNYGYTF
NA TRBJ2-7 TRBV12-3/TRBV12-4 NA TGTGCCAGCGGAATCTCTAGCTACGAGCAGTACTTC CASGISSYEQYF
NA TRBJ2-5 TRBV15 TRBD2 TGTGCCACCAGCAAGCCTAGCGGGAGGGAAGAGACCCAGTACTTC CATSKPSGREETQYF
once TRBJ1-4 TRBV15 NA TGTGCCACCAGCAGAGTTCAGGGAGGGGATGAAAAACTGTTTTTT CATSRVQGGDEKLFF
NA TRBJ2-1 TRBV29-1 NA TGCAGTTTGGAGACGGCAAATTACAATGAGCAGTTCTTC CSLETANYNEQFF
NA TRBJ2-7 TRBV28 TRBD1 TGTGCCAGCAGTTCATCGACAGGGCCCTACGAGCAGTACTTC CASSSSTGPYEQYF
NA TRBJ1-2 TRBV19 TRBD1 TGTGCCAGCAGCACAGGGGTGGGTTATGGCTACACCTTC CASSTGVGYGYTF
NA TRBJ1-1 TRBV6-1 NA TGTGCCAGCAGTGATGTCAGGGACTTGAACACTGAAGCTTTCTTT CASSDVRDLNTEAFF
NA TRBJ1-2 TRBV7-2 NA TGTGCCAGCAGCTTAGACAGGCCTTCGGGCTACACCTTC CASSLDRPSGYTF
NA TRBJ2-1 TRBV3-1/TRBV3-2 NA TGTGCCAGCAGCCAAGGGACAGTGTCCTACAATGAGCAGTTCTTC CASSQGTVSYNEQFF
NA TRBJ1-5 TRBV7-9 TRBD1 TGTGCCAGCAGCGCCACGGACAGGGGCAATCAGCCCCAGCATTTT CASSATDRGNQPQHF